This T cell receptor beta chain originates from a study of healthy donors' naive CD4 and CD8 T cells. Study as a whole: Donors, half of them female, were 20-25, 40-50 or 60-70 years old.

Naive CD4+ cells were sorted as CD4+CD8-CD45RO-CD45RA+; naive CD8+ as CD8+CD4-CD45RA+CD27bright. This CDR3 has 16 residues. Per germline, CDR1 SGHRS and CDR2 YFSETQ. The trim removed 4 bases at V and 9 bases at J, leaving 10 bases unmatched. Starting from around 500 ng of total RNA, TCR libraries were made with linear amplification. TCRdb reprocessed the reads with MiXCR, giving one entry per CDR3 protein. There are roughly 200,000 distinct CDR3 sequences in the sample; nearly 75% occur only once, and approximately 2.5% lies in the top ten. The chain is built from TRBV5-1 and TRBJ2-1, with 13 nucleotides matching TRBD2. The specimen sequenced was naive CD4+ and CD8+ T cells sorted from blood, pooled from several donors. The clonotype originates from a pool of human donors in good health; the sample pools cells from several healthy donors. The CDR3 is CASSPGLAGADVEQFF. The CDR3 nucleotides are TGCGCCAGCAGCCCAGGACTAGCGGGAGCGGACGTTGAGCAGTTCTTC.